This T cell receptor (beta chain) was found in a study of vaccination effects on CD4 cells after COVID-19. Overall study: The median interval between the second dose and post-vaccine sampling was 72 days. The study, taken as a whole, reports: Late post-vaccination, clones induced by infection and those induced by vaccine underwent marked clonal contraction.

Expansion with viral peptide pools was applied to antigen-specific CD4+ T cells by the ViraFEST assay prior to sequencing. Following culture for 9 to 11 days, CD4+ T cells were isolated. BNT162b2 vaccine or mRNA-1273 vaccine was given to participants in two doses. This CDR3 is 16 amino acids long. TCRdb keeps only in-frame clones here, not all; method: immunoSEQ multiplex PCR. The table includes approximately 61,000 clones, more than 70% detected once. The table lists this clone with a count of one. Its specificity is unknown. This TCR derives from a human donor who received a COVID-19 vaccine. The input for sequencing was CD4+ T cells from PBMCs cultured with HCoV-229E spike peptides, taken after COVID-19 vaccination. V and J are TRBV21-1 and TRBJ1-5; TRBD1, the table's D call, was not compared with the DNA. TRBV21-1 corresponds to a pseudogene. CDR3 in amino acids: CASSKWDRGCNQPQHF. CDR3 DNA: TGTGCCAGCAGCAAGTGGGACAGGGGTTGCAATCAGCCCCAGCATTTT.